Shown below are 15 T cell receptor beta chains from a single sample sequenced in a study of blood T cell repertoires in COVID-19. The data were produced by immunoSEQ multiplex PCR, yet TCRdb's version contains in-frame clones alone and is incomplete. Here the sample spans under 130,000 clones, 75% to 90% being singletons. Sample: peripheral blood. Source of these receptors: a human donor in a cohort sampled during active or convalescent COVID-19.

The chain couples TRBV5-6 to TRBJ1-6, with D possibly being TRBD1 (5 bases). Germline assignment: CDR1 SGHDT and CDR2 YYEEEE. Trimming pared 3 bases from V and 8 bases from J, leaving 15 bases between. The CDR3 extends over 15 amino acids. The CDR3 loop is CASSYGLAGDSPLHF. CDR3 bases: TGTGCCAGCAGCTACGGACTCGCGGGGGATTCACCCCTCCACTTT.

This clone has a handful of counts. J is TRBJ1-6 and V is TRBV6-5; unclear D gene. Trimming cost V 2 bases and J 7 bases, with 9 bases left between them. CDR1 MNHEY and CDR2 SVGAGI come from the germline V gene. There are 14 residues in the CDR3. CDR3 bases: TGTGCCAGCAGTTACGAGGTGCGAAATTCACCCCTCCACTTT. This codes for CASSYEVRNSPLHF.

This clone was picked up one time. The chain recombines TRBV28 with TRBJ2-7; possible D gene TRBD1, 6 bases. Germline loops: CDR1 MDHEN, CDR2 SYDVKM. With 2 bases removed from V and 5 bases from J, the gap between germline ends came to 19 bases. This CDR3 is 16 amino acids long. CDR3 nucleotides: TGTGCCAGCAGTTTACCTACAGGGTGGGGGATTCACGAGCAGTACTTC. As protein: CASSLPTGWGIHEQYF.

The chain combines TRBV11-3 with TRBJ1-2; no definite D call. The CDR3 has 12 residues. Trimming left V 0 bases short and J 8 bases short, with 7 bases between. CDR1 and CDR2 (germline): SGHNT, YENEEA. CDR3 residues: CASSLDTSGYTF. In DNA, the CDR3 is TGTGCCAGCAGCTTAGATACTTCAGGCTACACCTTC.

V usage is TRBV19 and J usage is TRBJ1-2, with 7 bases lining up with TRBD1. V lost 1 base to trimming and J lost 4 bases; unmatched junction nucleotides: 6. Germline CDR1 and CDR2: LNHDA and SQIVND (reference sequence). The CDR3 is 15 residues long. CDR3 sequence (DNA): TGTGCCAGTAGTATAGGCCAGGGGGATGCCTATGGCTACACCTTC. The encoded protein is CASSIGQGDAYGYTF. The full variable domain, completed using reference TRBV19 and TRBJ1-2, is DGGITQSPKYLFRKEGQNVTLSCEQNLNHDAMYWYRQDPGQGLRLIYYSQIVNDFQKGDIAEGYSVSREKKESFPLTVTSAQKNPTAFYLCASSIGQGDAYGYTFGSGTRLTVV.

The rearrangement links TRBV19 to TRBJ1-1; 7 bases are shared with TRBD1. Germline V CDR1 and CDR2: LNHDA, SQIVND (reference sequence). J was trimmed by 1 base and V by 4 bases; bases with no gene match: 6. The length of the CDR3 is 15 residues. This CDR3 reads CASSTTGTANTEAFF. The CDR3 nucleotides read TGTGCCAGTAGTACAACCGGGACAGCGAACACTGAAGCTTTCTTT.

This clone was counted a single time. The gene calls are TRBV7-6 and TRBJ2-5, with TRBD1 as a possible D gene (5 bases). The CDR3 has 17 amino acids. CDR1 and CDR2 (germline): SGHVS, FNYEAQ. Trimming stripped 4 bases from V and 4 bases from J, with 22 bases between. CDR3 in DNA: TGTGCCAGCAGCTCCCCTACTGGCCCCAGGGCAGGAGAGACCCAGTACTTC. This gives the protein CASSSPTGPRAGETQYF.

The CDR3 nucleotides read TGTGCCAGCGGGACAGGGGGCTTTAACGCGAACACCGGGGAGCTGTTTTTT. Its protein is CASGTGGFNANTGELFF. J is TRBJ2-2 and V is TRBV28, with TRBD1 identical over 12 bases. With 8 bases clipped from V and 0 bases from J, the junction kept 7 bases outside the gene matches. CDR1 is MDHEN and CDR2 is SYDVKM in the germline V gene. The CDR3 is 17 residues long.

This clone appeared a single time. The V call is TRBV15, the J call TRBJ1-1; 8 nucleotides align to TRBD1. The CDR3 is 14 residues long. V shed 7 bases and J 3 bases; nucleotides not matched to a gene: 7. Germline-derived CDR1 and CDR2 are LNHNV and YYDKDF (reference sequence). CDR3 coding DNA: TGTGCCACCAACCTCGGGACAGGAGACACTGAAGCTTTCTTT. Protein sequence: CATNLGTGDTEAFF.

The DNA for the CDR3 is TGTGCCAGCAGCTTAGTGAAATCGGTATGGGCGTCGAACACCGGGGAGCTGTTTTTT. This gives the protein CASSLVKSVWASNTGELFF. The chain employs TRBV7-9 and TRBJ2-2; no definite D call. Germline V gene data show CDR1 as SEHNR and CDR2 as FQNEAQ (reference sequence). This CDR3 is 19 amino acids long. V gave up 1 base and J gave up 0 bases, with 18 bases separating them.

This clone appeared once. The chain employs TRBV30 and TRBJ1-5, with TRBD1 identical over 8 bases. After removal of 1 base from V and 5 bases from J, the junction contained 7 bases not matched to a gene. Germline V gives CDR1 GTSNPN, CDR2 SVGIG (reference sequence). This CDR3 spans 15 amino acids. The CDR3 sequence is CAWSGGTGPYQPQHF. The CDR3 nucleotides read TGTGCCTGGAGTGGGGGGACAGGTCCGTATCAGCCCCAGCATTTT.

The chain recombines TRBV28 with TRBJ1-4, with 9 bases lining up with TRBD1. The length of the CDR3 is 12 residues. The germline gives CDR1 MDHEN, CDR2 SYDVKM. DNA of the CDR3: TGTTCGGTCGGGACAGGGAATGAAAAACTGTTTTTT. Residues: CSVGTGNEKLFF.

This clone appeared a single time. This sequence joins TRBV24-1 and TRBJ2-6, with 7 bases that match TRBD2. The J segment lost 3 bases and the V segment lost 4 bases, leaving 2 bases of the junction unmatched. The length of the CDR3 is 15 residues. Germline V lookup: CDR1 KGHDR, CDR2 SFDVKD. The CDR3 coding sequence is TGTGCCACCAGTGAACGGGGGGTTGGGGCCAACGTCCTGACTTTC. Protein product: CATSERGVGANVLTF.

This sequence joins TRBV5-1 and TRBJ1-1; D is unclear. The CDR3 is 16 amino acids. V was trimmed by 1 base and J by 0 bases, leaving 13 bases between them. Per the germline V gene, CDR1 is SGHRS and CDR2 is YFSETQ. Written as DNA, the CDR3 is TGCGCCAGCAGCTTGACCCGCGGTTCGGTGAACACTGAAGCTTTCTTT. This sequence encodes CASSLTRGSVNTEAFF.

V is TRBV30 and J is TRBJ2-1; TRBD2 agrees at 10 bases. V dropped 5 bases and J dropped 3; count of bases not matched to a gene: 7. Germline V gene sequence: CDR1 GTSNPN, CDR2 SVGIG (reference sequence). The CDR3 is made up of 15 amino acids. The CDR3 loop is CAWERRTSGYNEQFF. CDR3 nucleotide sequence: TGTGCCTGGGAGAGGAGGACTAGCGGCTACAATGAGCAGTTCTTC. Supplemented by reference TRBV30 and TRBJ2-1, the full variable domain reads SQTIHQWPATLVQPVGSPLSLECTVEGTSNPNLYWYRQAAGRGLQLLFYSVGIGQISSEVPQNLSASRPQDRQFILSSKKLLLSDSGFYLCAWERRTSGYNEQFFGPGTRLTVL.